This is a list of T cell receptor beta chains from one sample in a study of cytomegalovirus exposure and HLA in healthy donors. Profiled with immunoSEQ multiplex PCR; TCRdb holds only in-frame clones, not every one. This sample yields about 120,000 clones, of which around two thirds are seen a single time; approximately 8% belongs to the top ten. Sequencing was done on a sample of PBMCs. The source of these receptors is a middle-aged woman in good health and CMV-seropositive. Both conserved end residues are part of each CDR3.

cdr3_aa,j_call,v_call
CASSAWTGAGELFF,TRBJ2-2,TRBV2
CASSLFADRQGIGTEAFF,TRBJ1-1,TRBV27
CASSAQTGTNQPQHF,TRBJ1-5,TRBV2
CASSRREENEQFF,TRBJ2-1,TRBV2
CASTPGGLPYEQYF,TRBJ2-7,TRBV6-6
CASSIRDIRPNYGYTF,TRBJ1-2,TRBV19
CASRLLAGRYEQYF,TRBJ2-7,TRBV6-6
CASSYSLDTQYF,TRBJ2-3,TRBV6-5
CASSSTSGEVYYGYTF,TRBJ1-2,TRBV27
CASSPARQGQPQHF,TRBJ1-5,TRBV18
CASSLTGQGRQDTQYF,TRBJ2-3,TRBV7-3
CASSVIGGSPRYGYPF,TRBJ1-2,TRBV28
CASSLVQGNTEAFF,TRBJ1-1,TRBV5-1
CASSPLGLAGAGVGTDTQYF,TRBJ2-3,TRBV28
CASSRDRTEAFF,TRBJ1-1,TRBV6-6
CASSLRDNFDYEQYF,TRBJ2-7,TRBV9
CASNPSGQGPYYEQYF,TRBJ2-7,TRBV28
CASSLRPGLLSTDTQYF,TRBJ2-3,TRBV7-3
CASSLWQGADTQYF,TRBJ2-3,TRBV6-1
CASSLATGGGTDTQYF,TRBJ2-3,TRBV7-9
CASGRTGVNTEAFF,TRBJ1-1,TRBV5-1
CATSRVNGYTF,TRBJ1-2,TRBV10-1
CAISRQGAQEGYTF,TRBJ1-2,TRBV10-3
CASSYTTNREAFF,TRBJ1-1,TRBV6-5
CASSDRVGTEAFF,TRBJ1-1,TRBV6-5
CASSQEPPGLAGIDTQYF,TRBJ2-3,TRBV4-2
CASSLDCTDTQYF,TRBJ2-3,TRBV7-4
CASSLAEGGCGYTF,TRBJ1-2,TRBV7-8
CASSQDREDEKLFF,TRBJ1-4,TRBV27
CASSSSGRSGEQYF,TRBJ2-7,TRBV5-4
CASTQSRTAYTGELFF,TRBJ2-2,TRBV18
CASSQDRGQETQYF,TRBJ2-5,TRBV5-6